The sequence of this TCR beta chain was determined in a study of kidney transplant recipient with SARS-CoV-2 infection. TCRdb reprocessed the reads via MiXCR and lists one record per CDR3 protein. The sample includes under 300,000 distinct CDR3 sequences, 29% of them seen just once. This clonotype has a count of ten or more. CDR3 length: 13 amino acids. Germline V gene sequence: CDR1 LNHDA, CDR2 SQIVND (reference sequence). V was trimmed by 6 bases and J by 3 bases, leaving 9 bases between them. The clonotype was recovered from a male patient aged 25-45 years who had COVID-19 and was a kidney transplant recipient. A subset of T cells may come from the graft donor. This specimen was a blood sample, taken at baseline and on day 111 from a kidney transplant recipient. V gene TRBV19 combines with J gene TRBJ1-5; no firm D call. The CDR3 region is CASRDGYNQPQHF. The CDR3 DNA is TGTGCCAGTAGAGACGGCTACAATCAGCCCCAGCATTTT.